Below, one T cell receptor (beta chain) is given with its context. The target of this receptor is not known. No quality values exist for individual bases; no much larger clone is one base distant. What the time point label conveys for this sample: baseline before first vaccination. Vaccinee samples came from UK trials COV001 and COV002, including a single-blind randomized controlled phase 2/3 trial of AZD1222 (ChAdOx1 nCoV-19) in healthy adults. Trial participant PBMC samples were collected at day 0 and day 28 after the second dose for TCRbeta chain sequencing. These data belong to a study of T cell responses to AZD1222 COVID-19 vaccine (dated by TCRdb to the early 2020s). Background on the whole study: AZD1222 recipients whose second dose came at about 4 weeks and those whose second dose came at about 12 weeks were combined into one group, since spike-specific TCR depth and breadth did not differ between the two schedules. TCR sequencing covered fewer than 250 trial participants: about 210 given two doses of AZD1222 and 26 given two doses of MenACWY control vaccine. Trial participants were enrolled by age into 18-55, 56-69 and 70-plus year subgroups, with 148, 28 and 57 TCR-sequenced participants respectively. General study outcomes and caveats: Because no day 14 peak-response samples were available, the repertoires could be characterized only after the peak T cell response. Most participants were white British and females outnumbered males, and the authors suggested that clonal diversity may have been underestimated. Nearly half of unique spike-specific TCRs reportedly recognized epitopes outside regions mutated in the B.1.351 and B.1.1.7 variants. Conclusions about previously exposed vaccinees were limited because only a handful of AZD1222 recipients were SARS-CoV-2 seropositive at baseline. In the small 56-69-year group, the increase in depth fell short of significance, most likely because of low power. The whole spike protein was spanned by vaccine-associated CD4 TCRs, and dominant responses were seen in regions 160-218 and 743-854. After two AZD1222 doses, spike-specific TCR breadth and depth were significantly higher than at day 0 and than in MenACWY recipients.

V and J are trimmed by 5 bases and 12 bases, and the gene matches miss 9 bases of the junction. There are 13 amino acids in the CDR3, from cysteine to phenylalanine inclusive. Only the CDR3 region is kept as DNA, spanning 39 bases read in frame from base 1. In the germline V gene, CDR1 corresponds to MGHRA and CDR2 to YSYEKL. The CDR3 regions of human TCRbeta chains were analyzed by immunosequencing. The paper's processing steps were these. Repertoire TCRs were checked for matches against a reference library of SARS-CoV-2-specific TCRs that had been generated using the MIRA antigen-specificity platform. Breadth meant the fraction of unique TCRs that were SARS-CoV-2-associated, whereas depth meant the fraction of total T cells that were SARS-CoV-2-associated. Each spike-specific TCR was assigned to its reactive spike region and to a CD4 or CD8 class using the MIRA data. Log10-transformed breadth and depth values were compared by one-way ANOVA with Sidak's multiple comparisons tests. Entries here come from immuneACCESS through TCRdb and include only in-frame sequences with V and J called. Some clones fail to appear in such tables; in the studies checked, an unresolved V gene covers under half of the shortfall, and the cause of the remainder is unknown. The D gene and trimming were derived from the DNA, and the V and J assignments and clone size from that table. Across this sample there are 130,000 to 150,000 clones, with roughly 92% seen only once. Together, the top ten hold over 1.5% of the sample.

The TCR originated in an adult in good health. Sequencing used peripheral blood, obtained on day 0 of AZD1222 vaccination. Recombination joined TRBV4-1 with TRBJ1-4; TRBD1 aligns with 7 central bases. The bases read TGCGCCAGCAGCACCCGACAGGGTGATGAACTGTTTTTT. Translated, this is CASSTRQGDELFF.